This TCR beta chain derives from a study of T cells in Graves' hyperthyroidism and ophthalmopathy. Overall study findings and caveats: Ophthalmopathy was told apart from stable hyperthyroidism by a 13 V-J model.

Authors of the study amplified TCR beta CDR3 regions from RNA transcripts. A first-round RT-PCR of the TCR CDR3 used the HTBI primer set. In TCRdb, the multiplex PCR reads were re-called with MiXCR into one record per CDR3 protein. Of roughly 580,000 distinct CDR3 sequences listed, around 13% were seen once; the top ten hold 5.8%. This clonotype was counted at least ten times. The antigen is unknown. This TCR was recovered from a young woman with Graves' hyperthyroidism that later progressed to Graves' ophthalmopathy. Specimen: blood.

CDR3 nucleotide sequence: TGTGCCAGCTCATCGGGACTAGCGGCGACCTACGAGCAGTACTTC. Amino acid sequence: CASSSGLAATYEQYF. V and J are TRBV18 and TRBJ2-7; 11 bases are a match to TRBD2. CDR3 length equals 15 residues. V dropped 5 bases and J dropped 2; count of bases not matched to a gene: 5. CDR1 and CDR2 (germline): KGHSH, LQKENI.